This T cell receptor (beta chain) was sequenced during a study of T cell repertoires in cytomegalovirus infection. Study in general: Public TCR beta signatures were indicative of both CMV infection and a matching HLA type. Points from the study as a whole: The cumulative frequency of public TCR beta families distinguished individuals who carried CMV together with the relevant HLA. The response measured ex vivo was dominated by TCR beta clonotypes (HLA-C-restricted and CMV-specific).

Germline V gene lookup returns CDR1 SGHTA and CDR2 FQGNSA. The V gene lost 6 bases and the J gene lost 5 bases, with 13 bases spanning the gap. The CDR3 runs to 13 residues. TCRdb processed the reads anew with MiXCR; each CDR3 protein has one entry. The table includes roughly 150,000 distinct CDR3 sequences, 20% to 30% detected once. This clonotype has a count of ten or more. Antigen: not known. This rearrangement joins TRBV7-2 to TRBJ2-5; the D gene is possibly TRBD2 (5 bases). Input material: PBMCs. The sequence was collected from a human donor in good health (CMV status not recorded). Some clones in this sample may be carry-over from other donors' samples. This CDR3 is CASSTREWETQYF. DNA for the CDR3: TGTGCCAGCAGTACGAGGGAATGGGAGACCCAGTACTTC.